A single sample gave rise to the 30 T cell receptor beta chains below, sequenced in a study of HIV-infected children after antiretroviral therapy interruption. Treatment denoted: PENTA 11 planned treatment interruption arm or continuous ART arm. The TCR library was built from RNA with a 3' RACE protocol and unique molecular identifiers. TCRdb re-called the 3' RACE reads through MiXCR, storing one row per CDR3 protein. The sample holds some 51,000 distinct CDR3 sequences; about 4.3% are singletons and the top ten take approximately 0.7%. This specimen consisted of CD45RA+ CD4+ T cells from PBMCs, pooled from several time points, obtained from a donor given antiretroviral therapy, either interrupted or continuous. Subset reported: naive CD4+ CD45RA+ CD45RO- T cells. The source is a pool of human donors with HIV.

This chain joins TRBV7-2 and TRBJ2-3; D might be TRBD1 (5 bases). The CDR3 has 18 amino acids. V shed 6 bases and J shed 5 bases, with 27 bases lying between them. Germline-derived CDR1 and CDR2 are SGHTA and FQGNSA. CDR3 sequence reads: CASSPRAGWSPNEDTQYF. The CDR3 DNA reads TGTGCCAGCAGTCCTAGGGCAGGGTGGAGTCCCAACGAAGATACGCAGTATTTT.

This clonotype was counted many times. The rearrangement links TRBV4-1 to TRBJ1-5; D possibly corresponds to TRBD1 (5 bases). This CDR3 comprises 16 residues. The V end lost 2 bases, the J end lost 3 bases, and 14 bases lay between the germline ends. Per germline, CDR1 MGHRA and CDR2 YSYEKL. The CDR3 loop is CASSQPTAGSNQPQHF. DNA for the CDR3: TGCGCCAGCAGCCAACCCACGGCAGGGTCCAATCAGCCCCAGCATTTT.

This clonotype was counted at least ten times. The chain recombines TRBV20-1 with TRBJ1-1; 8 positions match TRBD1. There are 12 residues in the CDR3. The germline V gene encodes CDR1 DFQATT and CDR2 SNEGSKA (reference sequence). V lost 5 bases to trimming and J lost 5 bases; unmatched junction nucleotides: 4. CDR3 bases: TGCAGTGCTCATACAGGGGGAACTGAAGCTTTCTTT. Protein: CSAHTGGTEAFF.

This clonotype is termed medium-sized. CDR3 protein: CSVEAGYNQPQHF. The CDR3 DNA sequence: TGCAGCGTTGAAGCGGGATATAATCAGCCCCAGCATTTT. The V and J genes are TRBV29-1 and TRBJ1-5; D uncertain. This CDR3 has 13 amino acids. The germline V and J ends were trimmed by 1 base and 4 bases, with 8 bases remaining between them. CDR1 and CDR2 from the germline V gene are SQVTM and ANQGSEA.

At least ten counts were recorded for this clonotype. The genes are TRBV5-4 and TRBJ2-6, with TRBD1 identical over 9 bases. Germline loops: CDR1 SGHNT, CDR2 YYREEE (reference sequence). This CDR3 comprises 15 residues. V trimming: 4 bases; J trimming: 8 bases; junction bases outside the gene matches: 7. CDR3 in amino acids: CASSLGQGKTNVLTF. The CDR3 DNA reads as TGTGCCAGCAGCCTTGGACAGGGGAAGACCAACGTCCTGACTTTC.

This clonotype is medium-sized by share. This chain connects TRBV3-1 to TRBJ1-6; no reliable D call. The CDR3 has 17 residues. Trimming shortened V by 4 bases and J by 1 base, and 14 bases separated the two germline ends. Germline V CDR1 and CDR2: LGHDT, YNNKEL (reference sequence). The chain's CDR3 is CASSLSPPGSYNSPLHF. The CDR3 region has the DNA TGTGCCAGCAGCCTTAGCCCGCCGGGTTCCTATAATTCACCCCTCCACTTT.

The sample holds many counts of this clonotype. This chain joins TRBV19 and TRBJ2-1; the D is unclear. The germline V and J ends were trimmed by 3 bases and 0 bases, with 3 bases remaining between them. The CDR3 is 13 residues long. The germline gives CDR1 LNHDA, CDR2 SQIVND (reference sequence). The CDR3 sequence is CASSMFSYNEQFF. DNA of the CDR3: TGTGCCAGTAGTATGTTCTCCTACAATGAGCAGTTCTTC.

This clonotype was counted many times. The genes are TRBV12-3 or TRBV12-4 and TRBJ2-2; 13 positions agree with TRBD2. Trimming removed 5 bases from V and 6 bases from J; junction bases left unmatched: 12. The CDR3 loop spans 18 amino acids. The CDR3 loop is CASSPTSGGGESAGELFF. CDR3 DNA sequence: TGTGCCAGCAGTCCCACTAGCGGGGGGGGCGAGAGTGCCGGGGAGCTGTTTTTT.

This clonotype was recorded at least ten times. The V and J genes are TRBV5-5 and TRBJ1-2; TRBD1 agrees at 7 bases. The trim removed 1 base at V and 8 bases at J, leaving 5 bases unmatched. The CDR3 runs to 13 residues. The germline CDR1 and CDR2 sequences are SGHKS and YYEKEE (reference sequence). CDR3 region: CASSLRQGNGYTF. The CDR3 DNA reads as TGTGCCAGCAGCTTGAGACAGGGAAACGGCTACACCTTC. Full variable domain (rest looked up from reference TRBV5-5 and TRBJ1-2): DAGVTQSPTHLIKTRGQQVTLRCSPISGHKSVSWYQQVLGQGPQFIFQYYEKEERGRGNFPDRFSARQFPNYSSELNVNALLLGDSALYLCASSLRQGNGYTFGSGTRLTVV.

This clonotype was counted only a few times. The J gene is TRBJ2-3, the V gene TRBV15; no clear D. CDR3 length: 13 amino acids. Looked up from germline, CDR1 is LNHNV and CDR2 is YYDKDF (reference sequence). V was shortened by 0 bases and J by 9 bases, with 10 bases between the two germline ends. The CDR3 is CATSRDVLQTQYF. In nucleotides, the CDR3 is TGTGCCACCAGCAGAGATGTCCTCCAAACGCAGTATTTT.

This clonotype appeared many times. This chain uses TRBV5-4 with TRBJ1-1, with 7 bases lining up with TRBD1. Losses at the gene ends were 4 bases for V and 5 bases for J; bases not matched to a gene: 11. From germline, CDR1 is SGHNT and CDR2 YYREEE (reference sequence). The CDR3 consists of 15 residues. CDR3 nucleotide sequence: TGTGCCAGCAGCCTCCCCGGGACAGCTGCGACTGAAGCTTTCTTT. This codes for CASSLPGTAATEAFF. The full variable domain, in which reference TRBV5-4 and TRBJ1-1 provide the parts outside the CDR3, is ETGVTQSPTHLIKTRGQQVTLRCSSQSGHNTVSWYQQALGQGPQFIFQYYREEENGRGNFPPRFSGLQFPNYSSELNVNALELDDSALYLCASSLPGTAATEAFFGQGTRLTVV.

In this sample, this clonotype turned up many times. This rearrangement joins TRBV5-6 to TRBJ2-5; D call uncertain. Germline V lookup: CDR1 SGHDT, CDR2 YYEEEE. The germline V and J ends were trimmed by 1 base and 3 bases, with 7 bases remaining between them. The CDR3 covers 13 residues. CDR3 amino acids: CASSLSGEETQYF. As DNA, the CDR3 is TGTGCCAGCAGCTTGAGTGGGGAAGAGACCCAGTACTTC.

This clonotype occurred many times. V usage is TRBV7-3 and J usage is TRBJ2-5, with 11 bases that match TRBD2. Germline assignment: CDR1 SGHTA and CDR2 FQGTGA. The CDR3 runs to 17 residues. Losses at the gene ends were 2 bases for V and 1 base for J; bases not matched to a gene: 6. The CDR3 DNA is TGTGCCAGCAGCTTAGGGCTAGCGGGGGGACTCCAAGAGACCCAGTACTTC. Residues: CASSLGLAGGLQETQYF.

This clonotype was recorded a few times. This sequence joins TRBV28 and TRBJ2-7; the match to TRBD1 covers 11 bases. The V gene's germline CDR1 is MDHEN and CDR2 SYDVKM. The J segment lost 0 bases and the V segment lost 6 bases, leaving 1 base of the junction unmatched. The CDR3 spans 14 residues. The CDR3, as DNA: TGTGCCAGCAGGGGGACAGGGGGCTCCTACGAGCAGTACTTC. Translation: CASRGTGGSYEQYF. Complete variable domain (other parts from reference TRBV28 and TRBJ2-7): DVKVTQSSRYLVKRTGEKVFLECVQDMDHENMFWYRQDPGLGLRLIYFSYDVKMKEKGDIPEGYSVSREKKERFSLILESASTNQTSMYLCASRGTGGSYEQYFGPGTRLTVT.

The table lists this clonotype with many counts. The chain has TRBV20-1 and TRBJ2-1; unclear D gene. The CDR3 is 10 amino acids. CDR1 is DFQATT, CDR2 SNEGSKA, per germline (reference sequence). Trimming stripped 5 bases from V and 10 bases from J, with 9 bases between. The CDR3 coding sequence is TGCAGTGCTGAGGACCGCGAGCAGTTCTTC. This codes for CSAEDREQFF.

The sample holds many counts of this clonotype. DNA of the CDR3: TGTGCCAGCAGTGTCCCCGGGGCCTCTGGAAACACCATATATTTT. This codes for CASSVPGASGNTIYF. This chain uses TRBV25-1 with TRBJ1-3; D may be TRBD1 (5 bases). Germline CDR1 and CDR2: MGHDK and SYGVNS. V lost 4 bases and J 0 bases, leaving 10 bases between the germline ends. The CDR3 has 15 residues.

This clonotype was counted many times. This chain connects TRBV29-1 to TRBJ1-1, with D tentatively TRBD1 (6 bases). This CDR3 spans 13 amino acids. The germline V gene has CDR1 SQVTM and CDR2 ANQGSEA. V was trimmed by 6 bases and J by 1 base, leaving 12 bases between them. The CDR3 region has the DNA TGCAGCGTGGGGGCAGACCCGAACACTGAAGCTTTCTTT. It translates to CSVGADPNTEAFF.

This clonotype was seen a few times. The rearrangement uses TRBV11-2 and TRBJ1-2, with D hard to call. The CDR3 has 16 residues. V dropped 0 bases and J dropped 3 bases, with 14 bases sitting between them. The germline gives CDR1 SGHAT, CDR2 FQNNGV. In nucleotides, the CDR3 is TGTGCCAGCAGCTTAGACCGTTCATCAGCCGACTATGGCTACACCTTC. This gives the protein CASSLDRSSADYGYTF.

This clonotype was counted ten times or more. The chain carries TRBV12-3 or TRBV12-4 and TRBJ2-7; no clear D gene. Trimming removed 3 bases from V and 4 bases from J, with 7 bases in between. The CDR3 length is 12 residues. The CDR3 DNA reads TGTGCCAGCAGTTTCTGGGGTTACGAGCAGTACTTC. Translation gives CASSFWGYEQYF.

CDR3 bases: TGCGCCAGCAGCTTGGGGGTCTTGTCCTACGAGCAGTACTTC. It specifies CASSLGVLSYEQYF. The chain has TRBV5-1 and TRBJ2-7; D is ambiguous. Germline loops: CDR1 SGHRS, CDR2 YFSETQ. This CDR3 has 14 amino acids. Deletions cut 0 bases from V and 1 base from J, with 8 bases between.

This clonotype showed up many times. The chain employs TRBV7-2 and TRBJ2-1; no clear D. Germline V gene data show CDR1 as SGHTA and CDR2 as FQGNSA. V lost 5 bases to trimming and J lost 7 bases, with 15 bases between them. The CDR3 sequence is 14 residues long. Here the CDR3 DNA reads TGTGCCAGCAGCCTCCTAGGCCCTAAGAATGAGCAGTTCTTC. The encoded protein is CASSLLGPKNEQFF.

The chain is built from TRBV29-1 and TRBJ2-5; D is possibly TRBD1 (6 bases). The germline V gene encodes CDR1 SQVTM and CDR2 ANQGSEA. This CDR3 has 12 amino acids. Deletions cut 4 bases from V and 5 bases from J, with 11 bases between. The CDR3 protein is CSVAQGSETQYF. The DNA for the CDR3 is TGCAGCGTTGCCCAGGGGTCGGAGACCCAGTACTTC.

This clonotype was seen more than once but under ten times. This chain connects TRBV6-1 to TRBJ1-6; tentative D call: TRBD1 (5 bases). Trimming took off 6 bases at V and 0 bases at J, with 12 bases between the two ends. Germline CDR1 reads MNHNS; CDR2 reads SASEGT. CDR3 length equals 16 residues. The CDR3 reads CASRQPGSSYNSPLHF. The CDR3 bases are TGTGCCAGCAGACAACCAGGGAGCTCCTATAATTCACCCCTCCACTTT.

Many counts were recorded for this clonotype. This chain connects TRBV28 to TRBJ2-7; D may be TRBD1 (5 bases). Germline loops: CDR1 MDHEN, CDR2 SYDVKM. V was clipped by 1 base and J by 5 bases, with 12 bases between them. This CDR3 spans 14 amino acids. The CDR3 region has the DNA TGTGCCAGCAGTTTATTGGGGCTCGACGACGAGCAGTACTTC. Translation: CASSLLGLDDEQYF.

The chain couples TRBV12-5 to TRBJ1-3; TRBD1 matches 8 bases. Looked up from germline, CDR1 is LGHNT and CDR2 is FRNRAP. V was pared by 5 bases and J by 4 bases, with 4 bases of the junction left unmatched. The CDR3 loop spans 14 amino acids. The CDR3 DNA reads TGTGCTAGTGGTGTCGGGACAGGCGGAAACACCATATATTTT. It encodes CASGVGTGGNTIYF.

At least ten counts were recorded for this clonotype. The chain couples TRBV29-1 to TRBJ2-2; D perhaps matches TRBD2 (5 bases). Trimming removed 3 bases at V and 4 bases at J, with 12 bases between. Germline CDR1 reads SQVTM; CDR2 reads ANQGSEA. The length of the CDR3 is 14 residues. The CDR3 DNA sequence: TGCAGCGTTGAGAGGGAGTCGAGCACCGGGGAGCTGTTTTTT. It translates to CSVERESSTGELFF.

This clonotype has just a few counts. The chain employs TRBV7-2 and TRBJ1-5; the D is unclear. The germline V gene encodes CDR1 SGHTA and CDR2 FQGNSA. Between the trimmed V and J ends, which lost 2 bases and 7 bases, there was a span of 18 bases. The CDR3 runs 16 residues. CDR3 amino acids: CASSLYGPSPPQPQHF. In DNA form, the CDR3 reads TGTGCCAGCAGCTTATATGGGCCGAGTCCACCCCAGCCCCAGCATTTT.

Many counts were recorded for this clonotype. The J gene is TRBJ1-4, the V gene TRBV13, with 7 bases fitting TRBD1. The germline CDR1 and CDR2 sequences are PRHDT and FYEKMQ (reference sequence). This CDR3 comprises 14 residues. Unmatched junction bases numbered 5, after V lost 6 bases and J lost 4 bases. This CDR3 is CASRIRDSNEKLFF. CDR3 DNA: TGTGCCAGCAGAATCCGGGACAGTAATGAAAAACTGTTTTTT.

This clonotype was picked up many times. The chain joins TRBV19 to TRBJ1-1; D is possibly TRBD1 (5 bases). Trimming removed 9 bases from V and 8 bases from J, with 13 bases in between. This CDR3 has 11 residues. CDR1 LNHDA and CDR2 SQIVND come from the germline V gene (reference sequence). In DNA form, the CDR3 reads TGTGCCAGCGGGGGTCCACCCGAAGCTTTCTTT. Amino acid sequence: CASGGPPEAFF.

This clonotype was seen many times. This chain joins TRBV6-2 or TRBV6-3 and TRBJ2-2; D unclear. Trimming removed 5 bases from V and 8 bases from J, with 15 bases in between. Germline loops: CDR1 MNHEY, CDR2 SVGEGT. This CDR3 comprises 14 residues. CDR3 amino acids: CASSQQTGRGELFF. The CDR3 bases are TGTGCCAGCAGTCAACAGACCGGCAGAGGGGAGCTGTTTTTT.